This T cell receptor (beta chain) derives from a study of blood T cell repertoires in COVID-19. The wider study: Spain, Italy and the United States supplied samples that represented acute and convalescent COVID-19. PBMCs, B-cell-depleted T cells, or T cells provided the cDNA or gDNA that made up the material.

As handled by the study authors: Reference gene primers were amplified, and this amplification served to estimate nucleated cell counts. Measured with immunoSEQ multiplex PCR; TCRdb has only the in-frame clones, and not every one. V, J and clone size derive from that table, while D and trimming were established from the DNA sequence. The sample records about 190,000 clones, about 84% being singletons. Turning to this clone: The same CDR3 also results from other DNA sequences found in this sample.

The TCR sequence derives from a woman aged 25 to 39 with acute or convalescent COVID-19. Sequencing input: peripheral blood.

For the CDR3, the DNA is TGTGCCAGCAGCAGTTATGGCTACACCTTC. It translates to CASSSYGYTF. The rearrangement joins TRBV28 to TRBJ1-2; no reliable D call. Germline assignment: CDR1 MDHEN and CDR2 SYDVKM. The CDR3 covers 10 residues. V was clipped by 6 bases and J by 5 bases, with 4 bases between them.